This TCR beta chain emerged from a study of PD-1 blockade in classical Hodgkin lymphoma. The study, taken as a whole, reports: According to reports, newly diagnosed patients had lower baseline TCR diversity than healthy donors, and relapsed/refractory patients had lower baseline TCR diversity still. Prior therapy or disease activity may underlie the repertoire differences, whose causes remain undefined.

In every patient, relapse followed autologous stem cell transplantation, while exposure to brentuximab vedotin differed. The study recorded best responses of complete response, partial response or progressive disease. TCRdb's table, derived via immunoSEQ multiplex PCR, lists solely in-frame clones and lacks some. The data hold about 22,000 clones, with 80% observed a single time. CDR1 and CDR2 (germline): SGHDT, YYEEEE. This CDR3 comprises 14 residues. V was pared by 2 bases and J by 1 base, with 9 bases between. Remarks on this clone: Its target is unknown.

Sample: peripheral blood mononuclear cells (PBMCs), taken before the second cycle of nivolumab. The chain uses TRBV5-6 and TRBJ2-5; D is uncertain. This clonotype was sampled from a human donor with classical Hodgkin lymphoma. The CDR3 DNA is TGTGCCAGCAGCTTTGTGTGGGGCCAAGAGACCCAGTACTTC. This codes for CASSFVWGQETQYF. Complete variable domain (other parts from reference TRBV5-6 and TRBJ2-5): DAGVTQSPTHLIKTRGQQVTLRCSPKSGHDTVSWYQQALGQGPQFIFQYYEEEERQRGNFPDRFSGHQFPNYSSELNVNALLLGDSALYLCASSFVWGQETQYFGPGTRLLVL.